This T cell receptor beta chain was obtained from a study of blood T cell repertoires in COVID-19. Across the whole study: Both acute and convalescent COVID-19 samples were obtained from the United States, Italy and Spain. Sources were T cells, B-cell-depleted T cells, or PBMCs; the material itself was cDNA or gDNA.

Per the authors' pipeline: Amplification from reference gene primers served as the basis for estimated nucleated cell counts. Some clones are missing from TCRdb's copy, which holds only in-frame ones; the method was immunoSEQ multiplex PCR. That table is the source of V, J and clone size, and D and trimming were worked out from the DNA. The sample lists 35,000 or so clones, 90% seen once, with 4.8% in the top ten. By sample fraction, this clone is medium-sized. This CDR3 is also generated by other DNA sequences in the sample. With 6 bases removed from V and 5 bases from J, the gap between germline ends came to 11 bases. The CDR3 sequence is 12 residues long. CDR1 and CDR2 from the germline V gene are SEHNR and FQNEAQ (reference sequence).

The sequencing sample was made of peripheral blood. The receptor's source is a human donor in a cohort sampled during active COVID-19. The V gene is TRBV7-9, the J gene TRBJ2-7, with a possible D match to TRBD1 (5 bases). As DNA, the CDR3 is TGTGCCAGCAGTTTTGACAGAGACGAGCAGTACTTC. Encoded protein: CASSFDRDEQYF.